A single T cell receptor (beta chain) is shown here with its context. Sequenced by immunoSEQ multiplex PCR; TCRdb stores in-frame clones only, minus some. The sample yields approximately 170,000 clones, nearly 90% seen once. This sample is drawn from a study of cytotoxic CD8 clonotypes in ibrutinib-treated CLL. From germline, CDR1 is LNHDA and CDR2 SQIVND (reference sequence). This CDR3 comprises 16 residues. V was trimmed by 5 bases and J by 0 bases, leaving 14 bases between them. The input for sequencing was PBMCs, taken at disease progression, from a patient treated with ibrutinib. The genes are TRBV19 and TRBJ2-1; a weak D match, TRBD2 (5 bases). This receptor was obtained from a human donor with chronic lymphocytic leukemia. Here the CDR3 reads CASSPGGLFSYNEQFF. The CDR3 DNA sequence: TGTGCCAGTAGTCCAGGCGGACTGTTCTCCTACAATGAGCAGTTCTTC.